This entry lists 29 T cell receptor beta chains sequenced from one sample in a study of T cell responses to AZD1222 COVID-19 vaccine. Produced via immunoSEQ multiplex PCR; TCRdb's table is partial and in-frame only. The profile shows over 75,000 clones, 89% of them singletons. The sample was peripheral blood, taken on day 0 of AZD1222 vaccination. The receptors originated from an adult in good health.

The chain joins TRBV5-5 to TRBJ2-3, with D possibly TRBD1 on 5 matching bases. Between the trimmed V and J ends, which lost 4 bases and 8 bases, there was a span of 17 bases. The CDR3 covers 14 residues. CDR1 is SGHKS, CDR2 YYEKEE, per germline (reference sequence). CDR3 coding DNA: TGTGCCAGCAGCCCTCAGGGCATCCGCGGTACGCAGTATTTT. Protein: CASSPQGIRGTQYF.

The chain recombines TRBV5-1 with TRBJ2-7; 9 positions agree with TRBD2. This CDR3 spans 15 amino acids. Looked up from germline, CDR1 is SGHRS and CDR2 is YFSETQ. V gave up 5 bases and J gave up 6 bases; unmatched junction bases: 12. Here the CDR3 reads CASRLTAGGGGEQYF. CDR3 sequence (DNA): TGCGCCAGCAGGTTGACAGCGGGAGGAGGAGGCGAGCAGTACTTC. Looking up the rest from reference TRBV5-1 and TRBJ2-7 gives the full variable domain: KAGVTQTPRYLIKTRGQQVTLSCSPISGHRSVSWYQQTPGQGLQFLFEYFSETQRNKGNFPGRFSGRQFSNSRSEMNVSTLELGDSALYLCASRLTAGGGGEQYFGPGTRLTVT.

This chain uses TRBV19 with TRBJ1-1; D not certain. The CDR3 runs to 14 residues. The V end lost 1 base, the J end lost 1 base, and 7 bases lay between the germline ends. Germline CDR1 LNHDA, CDR2 SQIVND (reference sequence). The CDR3 protein is CASSIGKKNTEAFF. CDR3 nucleotide sequence: TGTGCCAGTAGTATAGGGAAGAAGAACACTGAAGCTTTCTTT. Drawing the rest from reference TRBV19 and TRBJ1-1, the complete variable domain is DGGITQSPKYLFRKEGQNVTLSCEQNLNHDAMYWYRQDPGQGLRLIYYSQIVNDFQKGDIAEGYSVSREKKESFPLTVTSAQKNPTAFYLCASSIGKKNTEAFFGQGTRLTVV.

This chain links TRBV2 with TRBJ2-7; D remains unclear. Germline loops: CDR1 SNHLY, CDR2 FYNNEI. This CDR3 contains 14 residues. The V and J ends lost 7 bases and 2 bases respectively, with 15 bases between them. The CDR3, as DNA: TGTGCCAGCAAATTCAGCGCAGGAACCTACGAGCAGTACTTC. Translating it yields CASKFSAGTYEQYF.

This sequence joins TRBV4-3 and TRBJ1-6, with TRBD1 matching over 8 bases. J lost 5 bases, V lost 1 base, and 1 base had no gene match. The CDR3 runs 15 residues. Germline V gene data show CDR1 as LGHNA and CDR2 as YSLEER. The CDR3 protein is CASSQGQGNNSPLHF. The DNA for the CDR3 is TGCGCCAGCAGCCAAGGACAGGGGAATAATTCACCCCTCCACTTT.

The chain joins TRBV4-1 to TRBJ2-1; the match to TRBD1 covers 11 bases. The CDR3 totals 16 residues. CDR1 MGHRA and CDR2 YSYEKL come from the germline V gene. V shed 4 bases and J 0 bases; nucleotides not matched to a gene: 2. The chain's CDR3 is CASSPGQGASYNEQFF. CDR3 DNA: TGCGCCAGCAGCCCAGGACAGGGGGCCTCCTACAATGAGCAGTTCTTC.

V gene TRBV5-5 combines with J gene TRBJ2-3, with D tentatively TRBD1 (5 bases). The CDR3 totals 14 residues. Germline V gene sequence: CDR1 SGHKS, CDR2 YYEKEE (reference sequence). The V gene lost 0 bases and the J gene lost 4 bases, with 9 bases spanning the gap. The chain's CDR3 is CASSLEGAADTQYF. DNA for the CDR3: TGTGCCAGCAGCTTGGAAGGGGCGGCAGATACGCAGTATTTT. The complete variable domain, with remaining parts taken from reference TRBV5-5 and TRBJ2-3, reads DAGVTQSPTHLIKTRGQQVTLRCSPISGHKSVSWYQQVLGQGPQFIFQYYEKEERGRGNFPDRFSARQFPNYSSELNVNALLLGDSALYLCASSLEGAADTQYFGPGTRLTVL.

Turning to this clone: The identical CDR3 is also encoded by other nucleotide sequences in the sample. V usage is TRBV9 and J usage is TRBJ2-1; TRBD2 matches 8 bases. The CDR3 has 15 amino acids. With V trimmed by 0 bases and J by 4 bases, 3 bases remained unmatched. The germline CDR1 and CDR2 sequences are SGDLS and YYNGEE. The chain's CDR3 is CASSVGGGGYNEQFF. The DNA for the CDR3 is TGTGCCAGCAGCGTAGGCGGCGGGGGGTACAATGAGCAGTTCTTC.

This clone was seen a few times. The V and J genes are TRBV9 and TRBJ2-1; D remains ambiguous. V was shortened by 0 bases and J by 7 bases, with 14 bases between the two germline ends. From germline, CDR1 is SGDLS and CDR2 YYNGEE. The CDR3 is 15 amino acids. DNA for the CDR3: TGTGCCAGCAGCGTAGTAGGCATTCTAGGGAATGAGCAGTTCTTC. This gives the protein CASSVVGILGNEQFF.

The chain is built from TRBV7-3 and TRBJ1-2; 7 nucleotides line up with TRBD1. CDR3 length: 15 residues. The germline CDR1 and CDR2 sequences are SGHTA and FQGTGA. Trimming cost V 1 base and J 4 bases; bases outside gene matches: 6. The CDR3 sequence: CASSLNHRGGYGYTF. CDR3 nucleotide sequence: TGTGCCAGCAGCTTAAATCACAGGGGAGGCTATGGCTACACCTTC.

The chain is built from TRBV18 and TRBJ2-3; 7 positions match TRBD1. This CDR3 is built from 15 residues. V lost 3 bases and J lost 2; bases outside the gene matches: 5. CDR1 KGHSH and CDR2 LQKENI come from the germline V gene. CDR3 loop: CASSPRQGHTDTQYF. DNA of the CDR3: TGTGCCAGCTCACCGAGACAGGGACACACAGATACGCAGTATTTT.

The chain has TRBV19 and TRBJ1-2, with D possibly TRBD1 on 6 matching bases. Trimming stripped 4 bases from V and 6 bases from J, with 18 bases between. The CDR3 contains 15 residues. Per germline, CDR1 LNHDA and CDR2 SQIVND (reference sequence). The CDR3 DNA sequence: TGTGCCAGTAGTAAGGAATACAGGGAGTGGCATGGCTACACCTTC. The encoded protein is CASSKEYREWHGYTF.

This chain links TRBV12-3 or TRBV12-4 with TRBJ1-2, with D possibly being TRBD1 (5 bases). The ends were cut back, 1 base at V and 7 bases at J, with 10 bases in the middle. The CDR3 runs 13 residues. For the CDR3, the DNA is TGTGCCAGCAGTTTAGTGACCGGGGGTGGCTACACCTTC. This gives the protein CASSLVTGGGYTF.

The chain recombines TRBV18 with TRBJ2-3; the D is unclear. The CDR3 is 16 residues long. V was cut by 2 bases and J by 2 bases, with 14 bases left in between. Germline V lookup: CDR1 KGHSH, CDR2 LQKENI. CDR3 sequence reads: CASSPTSSPFTDTQYF. DNA for the CDR3: TGTGCCAGCTCACCAACTTCATCGCCTTTCACAGATACGCAGTATTTT.

The rearrangement uses TRBV7-6 and TRBJ2-1; D unresolved. The CDR3 loop spans 14 amino acids. The V gene's germline CDR1 is SGHVS and CDR2 FNYEAQ. V lost 2 bases and J 2 bases, leaving 7 bases between the germline ends. For the CDR3, the DNA is TGTGCCAGCAGCTTATTCCCCGCCTACAATGAGCAGTTCTTC. Its translation is CASSLFPAYNEQFF. Combining the CDR3 with reference TRBV7-6 and TRBJ2-1 gives the whole variable domain GAGVSQSPRYKVTKRGQDVALRCDPISGHVSLYWYRQALGQGPEFLTYFNYEAQQDKSGLPNDRFSAERPEGSISTLTIQRTEQRDSAMYRCASSLFPAYNEQFFGPGTRLTVL.

The rearrangement joins TRBV5-8 to TRBJ1-5, with D hard to call. CDR1 is SGHTS and CDR2 is YDEGEE in the germline V gene. Trimming took 7 bases from V and 3 from J, leaving 11 bases between them. The CDR3 consists of 13 residues. The CDR3 nucleotides read TGTGCCAGCGGCGGCGGAGTCAATCAGCCCCAGCATTTT. The encoded protein is CASGGGVNQPQHF.

The chain couples TRBV11-2 to TRBJ2-7; no clear D gene. The germline CDR1 and CDR2 sequences are SGHAT and FQNNGV. This CDR3 contains 13 residues. The germline V and J ends were trimmed by 5 bases and 7 bases, with 15 bases remaining between them. CDR3 DNA: TGTGCCAGCAGCCTTTGGTCCAACCCTGAGCAGTACTTC. Translating it yields CASSLWSNPEQYF. The variable domain in full, completed from reference TRBV11-2 and TRBJ2-7, reads EAGVAQSPRYKIIEKRQSVAFWCNPISGHATLYWYQQILGQGPKLLIQFQNNGVVDDSQLPKDRFSAERLKGVDSTLKIQPAKLEDSAVYLCASSLWSNPEQYFGPGTRLTVT.

This clone was recorded once. This chain connects TRBV19 to TRBJ2-5; 7 bases match TRBD2. The J segment lost 3 bases and the V segment lost 4 bases, leaving 11 bases of the junction unmatched. CDR1 is LNHDA, CDR2 SQIVND, per germline (reference sequence). The CDR3 length is 16 residues. CDR3 amino acids: CASSTSAGLGEETQYF. For the CDR3, the DNA is TGTGCCAGTAGTACTTCAGCGGGATTGGGCGAAGAGACCCAGTACTTC. The variable domain in full, with the rest retrieved from reference TRBV19 and TRBJ2-5, is DGGITQSPKYLFRKEGQNVTLSCEQNLNHDAMYWYRQDPGQGLRLIYYSQIVNDFQKGDIAEGYSVSREKKESFPLTVTSAQKNPTAFYLCASSTSAGLGEETQYFGPGTRLLVL.

The CDR3 here is CASNQGFGGRGYTF. The CDR3 DNA sequence: TGTGCCAGCAACCAGGGGTTTGGGGGTAGGGGCTACACCTTC. This chain links TRBV6-5 with TRBJ1-2; a possible D gene is TRBD1 (6 bases). This CDR3 comprises 14 residues. Germline values: CDR1 MNHEY, CDR2 SVGAGI. V lost 7 bases and J 8 bases, leaving 20 bases between the germline ends.

This clone showed up just a few times. This chain uses TRBV18 with TRBJ1-1; 12 nucleotides line up with TRBD1. Germline CDR1 KGHSH, CDR2 LQKENI. CDR3 size: 14 residues. The J segment lost 7 bases and the V segment lost 4 bases, leaving 4 bases of the junction unmatched. The CDR3 DNA sequence: TGTGCCAGCTCACTGGGGACAGGGGGCGATGAAGCTTTCTTT. The encoded protein is CASSLGTGGDEAFF.

The V call is TRBV5-6, the J call TRBJ1-5; D is undetermined. The V end lost 1 base, the J end lost 5 bases, and 4 bases lay between the germline ends. Germline V gives CDR1 SGHDT, CDR2 YYEEEE. The CDR3 sequence is 12 residues long. CDR3 in amino acids: CASSLRDQPQHF. The DNA of the CDR3 is TGTGCCAGCAGCTTGCGGGATCAGCCCCAGCATTTT. Full variable domain (outside the CDR3, taken from reference TRBV5-6 and TRBJ1-5): DAGVTQSPTHLIKTRGQQVTLRCSPKSGHDTVSWYQQALGQGPQFIFQYYEEEERQRGNFPDRFSGHQFPNYSSELNVNALLLGDSALYLCASSLRDQPQHFGDGTRLSIL.

This sequence joins TRBV5-6 and TRBJ1-5; D ambiguous. Trimming stripped 0 bases from V and 0 bases from J, with 13 bases between. Per germline, CDR1 SGHDT and CDR2 YYEEEE. This CDR3 spans 17 amino acids. Here the CDR3 DNA reads TGTGCCAGCAGCTTGGAAGCAGGCCCATCTAGCAATCAGCCCCAGCATTTT. It specifies CASSLEAGPSSNQPQHF.

The chain recombines TRBV27 with TRBJ2-2, with D perhaps given as TRBD1 or TRBD2 (7 bases each). CDR3 size: 15 residues. Trimming took 3 bases from V and 5 from J, leaving 13 bases between them. The germline CDR1 and CDR2 sequences are MNHEY and SMNVEV (reference sequence). The CDR3 bases are TGTGCCAGCAGTTTCCAGGGGGGGAGGACCGGGGAGCTGTTTTTT. Residues: CASSFQGGRTGELFF.

The chain recombines TRBV2 with TRBJ1-5, with D maybe TRBD1 (5 bases). Trimming shortened V by 6 bases and J by 2 bases, and 20 bases separated the two germline ends. This CDR3 spans 17 amino acids. From germline, CDR1 is SNHLY and CDR2 FYNNEI. The CDR3 region is CASSLSIFVTGNQPQHF. The DNA of the CDR3 is TGTGCCAGCAGCCTGTCAATATTTGTGACAGGCAATCAGCCCCAGCATTTT.

This chain connects TRBV4-1 to TRBJ1-2; weak D call: TRBD1 (5 bases). This CDR3 has 14 amino acids. Germline V lookup: CDR1 MGHRA, CDR2 YSYEKL. Trimming pared 0 bases from V and 4 bases from J, leaving 9 bases between. CDR3 in DNA: TGCGCCAGCAGCCAAGAGGGACTCATCTATGGCTACACCTTC. Translation: CASSQEGLIYGYTF.

This chain uses TRBV5-1 with TRBJ2-7; 8 bases are a match to TRBD1. Per the germline V gene, CDR1 is SGHRS and CDR2 is YFSETQ. The CDR3 is made up of 16 amino acids. Losses at the gene ends were 1 base for V and 4 bases for J; bases not matched to a gene: 10. CDR3 nucleotides: TGCGCCAGCAGCTTGTCGGGTCCAGGGGGCGTTTACGAGCAGTACTTC. This encodes CASSLSGPGGVYEQYF.

The rearrangement links TRBV7-2 to TRBJ2-2, with D hard to call. V was shortened by 4 bases and J by 8 bases, with 23 bases between the two germline ends. The CDR3 loop spans 17 amino acids. CDR1 and CDR2 from the germline V gene are SGHTA and FQGNSA. The CDR3 nucleotides are TGTGCCAGCAGCTACGGATTGTGGCACAGAACACCGGGGGAGCTGTTTTTT. It translates to CASSYGLWHRTPGELFF.

The chain is built from TRBV18 and TRBJ2-7; the D gene is possibly TRBD2 (5 bases). The V gene's germline CDR1 is KGHSH and CDR2 LQKENI. This CDR3 region has 13 residues. V was pared by 6 bases and J by 12 bases, with 21 bases between. CDR3 sequence reads: CASSPDSRRPPYF. DNA for the CDR3: TGTGCCAGCTCCCCGGACTCGAGACGCCCTCCGTACTTC.

The chain links TRBV5-1 to TRBJ2-5; D is unresolved. The length of the CDR3 is 14 residues. Trimming removed 2 bases at V and 4 bases at J, with 12 bases between. Germline-derived CDR1 and CDR2 are SGHRS and YFSETQ. CDR3 amino acids: CASSFLGLRETQYF. CDR3 in DNA: TGCGCCAGCAGCTTTTTAGGGCTGCGAGAGACCCAGTACTTC.